This TCR beta chain was sequenced for a study of CD8+ T cells in alopecia areata. Sequencing used cDNA as its template, made by extracting RNA and reverse transcribing it. TCRdb's table, derived via immunoSEQ multiplex PCR, lists solely in-frame clones and lacks some. The repertoire holds about 82,000 clones, roughly 47% seen once, with 5.7% in the top ten. Obtained from alopecia areata patients were lesional scalp punch biopsies along with peripheral blood. V was pared by 5 bases and J by 8 bases, with 6 bases of the junction left unmatched. This CDR3 region has 13 residues. Per the germline V gene, CDR1 is SEHNR and CDR2 is FQNEAQ (reference sequence).

V and J are TRBV7-9 and TRBJ2-1, with 7 bases identical to TRBD2. Sequences were obtained from NKG2D-high CD8+ T cells sorted from blood. The clonotype was recovered from a human donor with alopecia areata. The CDR3 nucleotides read TGTGCCAGCAGCCTCCCCCGGGGGGATGAGCAGTTCTTC. Protein product: CASSLPRGDEQFF.